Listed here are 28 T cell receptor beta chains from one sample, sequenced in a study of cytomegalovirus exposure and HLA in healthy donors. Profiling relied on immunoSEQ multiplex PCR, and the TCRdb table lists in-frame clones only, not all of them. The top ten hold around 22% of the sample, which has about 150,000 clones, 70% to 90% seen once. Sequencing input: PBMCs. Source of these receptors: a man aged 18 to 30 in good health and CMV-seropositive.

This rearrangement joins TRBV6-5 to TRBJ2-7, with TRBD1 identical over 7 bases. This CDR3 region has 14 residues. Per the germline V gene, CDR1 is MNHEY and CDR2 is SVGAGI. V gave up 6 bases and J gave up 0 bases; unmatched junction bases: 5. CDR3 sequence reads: CASRPRDSSYEQYF. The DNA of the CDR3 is TGTGCCAGCAGACCCCGGGACAGCTCCTACGAGCAGTACTTC.

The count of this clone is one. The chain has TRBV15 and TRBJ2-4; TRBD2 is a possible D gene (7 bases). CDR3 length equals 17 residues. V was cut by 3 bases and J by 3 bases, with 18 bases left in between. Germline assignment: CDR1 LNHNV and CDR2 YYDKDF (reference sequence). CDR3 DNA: TGTGCCACCAGCAGGGACGTTGGGGGGGGGCACAAAAACATTCAGTACTTC. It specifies CATSRDVGGGHKNIQYF.

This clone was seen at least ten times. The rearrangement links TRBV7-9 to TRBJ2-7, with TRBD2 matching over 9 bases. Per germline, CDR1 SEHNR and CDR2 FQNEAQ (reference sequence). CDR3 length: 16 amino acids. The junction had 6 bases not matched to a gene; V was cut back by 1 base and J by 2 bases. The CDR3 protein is CASSLEFSGSPYEQYF. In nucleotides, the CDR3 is TGTGCCAGCAGCTTAGAATTTAGCGGGAGCCCCTACGAGCAGTACTTC.

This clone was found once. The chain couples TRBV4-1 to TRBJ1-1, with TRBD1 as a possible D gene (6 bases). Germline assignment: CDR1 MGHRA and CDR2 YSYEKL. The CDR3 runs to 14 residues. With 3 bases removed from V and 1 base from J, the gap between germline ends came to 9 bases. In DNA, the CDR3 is TGCGCCAGCAGCCAGGGACAAAAGAACACTGAAGCTTTCTTT. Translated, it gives CASSQGQKNTEAFF.

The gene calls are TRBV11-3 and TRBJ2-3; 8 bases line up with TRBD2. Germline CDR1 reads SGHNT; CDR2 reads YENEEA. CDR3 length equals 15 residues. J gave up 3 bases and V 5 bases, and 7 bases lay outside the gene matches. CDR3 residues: CASSMTSEATDTQYF. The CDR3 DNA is TGTGCCAGCAGCATGACTAGCGAGGCGACAGATACGCAGTATTTT. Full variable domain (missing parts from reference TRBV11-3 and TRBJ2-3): EAGVVQSPRYKIIEKKQPVAFWCNPISGHNTLYWYLQNLGQGPELLIRYENEEAVDDSQLPKDRFSAERLKGVDSTLKIQPAELGDSAVYLCASSMTSEATDTQYFGPGTRLTVL.

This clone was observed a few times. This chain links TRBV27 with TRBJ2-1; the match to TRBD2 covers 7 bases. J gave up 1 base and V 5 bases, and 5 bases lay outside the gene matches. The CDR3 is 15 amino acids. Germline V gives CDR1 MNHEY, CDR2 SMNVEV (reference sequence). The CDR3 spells CASSKPSGSYNEQFF. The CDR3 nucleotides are TGTGCCAGCAGTAAGCCTAGCGGTTCCTACAATGAGCAGTTCTTC.

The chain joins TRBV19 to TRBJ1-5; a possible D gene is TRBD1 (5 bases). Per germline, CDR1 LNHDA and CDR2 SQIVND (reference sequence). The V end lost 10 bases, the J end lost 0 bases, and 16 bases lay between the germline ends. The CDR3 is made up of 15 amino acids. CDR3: CAIGTGGHSNQPQHF. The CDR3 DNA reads TGTGCCATTGGGACTGGTGGCCATAGCAATCAGCCCCAGCATTTT. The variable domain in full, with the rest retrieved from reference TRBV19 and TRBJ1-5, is DGGITQSPKYLFRKEGQNVTLSCEQNLNHDAMYWYRQDPGQGLRLIYYSQIVNDFQKGDIAEGYSVSREKKESFPLTVTSAQKNPTAFYLCAIGTGGHSNQPQHFGDGTRLSIL.

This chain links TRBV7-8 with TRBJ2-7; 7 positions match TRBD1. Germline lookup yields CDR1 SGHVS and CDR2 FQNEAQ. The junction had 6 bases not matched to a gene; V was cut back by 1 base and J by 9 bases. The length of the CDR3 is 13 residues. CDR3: CASSLDGDSTQYF. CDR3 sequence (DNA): TGTGCCAGCAGCTTAGACGGGGACAGTACGCAGTACTTC.

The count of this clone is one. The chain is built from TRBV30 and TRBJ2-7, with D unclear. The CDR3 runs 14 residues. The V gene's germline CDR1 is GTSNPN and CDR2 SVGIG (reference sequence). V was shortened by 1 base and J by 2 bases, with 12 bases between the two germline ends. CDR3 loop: CAWSDTVPAYEQYF. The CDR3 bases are TGTGCCTGGAGTGACACAGTACCAGCCTACGAGCAGTACTTC.

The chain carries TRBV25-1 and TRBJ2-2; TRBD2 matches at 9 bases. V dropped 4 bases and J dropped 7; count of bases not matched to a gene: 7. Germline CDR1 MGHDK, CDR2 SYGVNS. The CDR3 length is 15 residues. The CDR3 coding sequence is TGTGCCAGCAGTGGGGCCGGGACTAGCCTCGGGGAGCTGTTTTTT. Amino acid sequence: CASSGAGTSLGELFF.

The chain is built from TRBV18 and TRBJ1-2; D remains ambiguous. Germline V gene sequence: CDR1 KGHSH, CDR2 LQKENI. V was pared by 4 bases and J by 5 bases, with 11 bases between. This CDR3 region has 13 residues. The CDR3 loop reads CASSQDKIYGYTF. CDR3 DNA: TGTGCCAGCTCACAAGACAAAATATATGGCTACACCTTC.

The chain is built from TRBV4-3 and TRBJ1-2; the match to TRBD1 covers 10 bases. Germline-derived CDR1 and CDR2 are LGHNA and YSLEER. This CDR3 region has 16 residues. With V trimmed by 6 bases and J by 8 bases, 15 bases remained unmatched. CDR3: CASRQTDRGKSNGYTF. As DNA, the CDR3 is TGCGCCAGCAGGCAAACGGACAGGGGGAAATCAAACGGCTACACCTTC.

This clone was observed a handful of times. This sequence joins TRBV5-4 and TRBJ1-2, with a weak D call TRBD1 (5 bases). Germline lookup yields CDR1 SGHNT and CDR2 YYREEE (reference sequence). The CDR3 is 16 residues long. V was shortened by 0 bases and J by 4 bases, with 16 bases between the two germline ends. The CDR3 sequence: CASSLGAGTGGYGYTF. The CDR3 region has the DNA TGTGCCAGCAGCTTGGGGGCCGGGACTGGCGGCTATGGCTACACCTTC.

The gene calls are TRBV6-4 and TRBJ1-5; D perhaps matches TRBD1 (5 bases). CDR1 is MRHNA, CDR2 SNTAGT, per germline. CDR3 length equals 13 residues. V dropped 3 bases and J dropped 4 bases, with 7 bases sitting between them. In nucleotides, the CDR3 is TGTGCCAGCAGTGAAACAGGTAATCAGCCCCAGCATTTT. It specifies CASSETGNQPQHF.

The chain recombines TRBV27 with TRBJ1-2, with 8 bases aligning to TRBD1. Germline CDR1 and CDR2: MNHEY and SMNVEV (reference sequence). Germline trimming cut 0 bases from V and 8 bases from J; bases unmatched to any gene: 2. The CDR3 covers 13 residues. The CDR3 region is CASSLSGDRGYTF. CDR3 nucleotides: TGTGCCAGCAGTTTATCGGGGGACAGGGGCTACACCTTC.

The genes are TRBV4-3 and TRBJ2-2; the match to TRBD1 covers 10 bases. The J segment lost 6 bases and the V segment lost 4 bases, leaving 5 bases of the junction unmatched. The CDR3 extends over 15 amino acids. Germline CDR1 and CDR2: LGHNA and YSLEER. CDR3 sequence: CASSPLGQGAGELFF. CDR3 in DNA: TGCGCCAGCAGCCCATTAGGACAGGGGGCCGGGGAGCTGTTTTTT.

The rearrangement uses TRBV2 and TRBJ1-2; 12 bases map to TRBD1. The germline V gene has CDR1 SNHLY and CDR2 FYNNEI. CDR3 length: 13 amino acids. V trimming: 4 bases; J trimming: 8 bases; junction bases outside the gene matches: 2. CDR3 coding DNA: TGTGCCAGCAGTGGGGACAGGGGGCGCGGCTACACCTTC. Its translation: CASSGDRGRGYTF.

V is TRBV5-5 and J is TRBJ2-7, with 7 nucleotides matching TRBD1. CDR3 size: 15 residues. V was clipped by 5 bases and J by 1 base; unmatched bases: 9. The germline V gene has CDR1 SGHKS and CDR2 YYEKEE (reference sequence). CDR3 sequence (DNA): TGTGCCAGCAGTCCGACAGGGACACTGTCCTACGAGCAGTACTTC. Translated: CASSPTGTLSYEQYF.

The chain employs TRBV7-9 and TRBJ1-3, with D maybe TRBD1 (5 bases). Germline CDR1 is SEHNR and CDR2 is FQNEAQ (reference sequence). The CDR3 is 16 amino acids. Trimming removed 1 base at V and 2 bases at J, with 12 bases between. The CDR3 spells CASSLGRDVAGNTIYF. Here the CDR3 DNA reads TGTGCCAGCAGCTTAGGGCGGGACGTCGCTGGAAACACCATATATTTT.

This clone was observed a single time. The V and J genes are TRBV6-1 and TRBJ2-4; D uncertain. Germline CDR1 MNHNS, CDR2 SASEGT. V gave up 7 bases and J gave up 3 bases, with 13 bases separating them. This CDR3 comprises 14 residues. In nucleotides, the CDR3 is TGTGCCAGCACCGCCCGAGGTGGCAAAAACATTCAGTACTTC. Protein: CASTARGGKNIQYF.

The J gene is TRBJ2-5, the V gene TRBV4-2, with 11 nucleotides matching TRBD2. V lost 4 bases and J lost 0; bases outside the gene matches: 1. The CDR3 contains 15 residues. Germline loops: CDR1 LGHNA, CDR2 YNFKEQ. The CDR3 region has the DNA TGTGCCAGCAGCCCGGGACTAGCGGACCAAGAGACCCAGTACTTC. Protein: CASSPGLADQETQYF.

CDR3 protein: CASSYLQGSNQPQHF. In DNA, the CDR3 is TGTGCCAGCAGTTACTTACAGGGGAGCAATCAGCCCCAGCATTTT. This sequence joins TRBV6-6 and TRBJ1-5; 7 bases agree with TRBD1. V shed 1 base, J shed 1 base, and the junction held 1 base outside the gene matches. The CDR3 length is 15 residues. The germline V gene has CDR1 MNHNY and CDR2 SVGAGI (reference sequence).

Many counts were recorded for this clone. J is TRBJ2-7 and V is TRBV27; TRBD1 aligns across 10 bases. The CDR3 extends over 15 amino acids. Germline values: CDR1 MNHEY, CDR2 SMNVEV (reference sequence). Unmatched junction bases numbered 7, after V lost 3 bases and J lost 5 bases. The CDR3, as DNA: TGTGCCAGCAGTTTCGCGACAGGGGGCAACGACGAGCAGTACTTC. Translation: CASSFATGGNDEQYF.

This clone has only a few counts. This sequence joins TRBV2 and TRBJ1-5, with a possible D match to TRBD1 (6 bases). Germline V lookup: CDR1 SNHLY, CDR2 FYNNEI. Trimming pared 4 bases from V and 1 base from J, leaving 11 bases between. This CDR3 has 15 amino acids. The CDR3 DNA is TGTGCCAGCAGTGCGGACAGACTGAGCAATCAGCCCCAGCATTTT. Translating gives CASSADRLSNQPQHF.

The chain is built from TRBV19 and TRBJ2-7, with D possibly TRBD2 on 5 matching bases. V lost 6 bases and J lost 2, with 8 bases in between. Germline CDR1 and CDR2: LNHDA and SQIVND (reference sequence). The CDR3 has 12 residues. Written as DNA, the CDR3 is TGTGCCAGTAGCGGGATCGCCTACGAGCAGTACTTC. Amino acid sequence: CASSGIAYEQYF. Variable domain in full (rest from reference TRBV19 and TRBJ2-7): DGGITQSPKYLFRKEGQNVTLSCEQNLNHDAMYWYRQDPGQGLRLIYYSQIVNDFQKGDIAEGYSVSREKKESFPLTVTSAQKNPTAFYLCASSGIAYEQYFGPGTRLTVT.

The DNA of the CDR3 is TGTGCCAGTAGCCCTACACAGGGTCTCGAGCAGTACTTC. The encoded protein is CASSPTQGLEQYF. This chain uses TRBV19 with TRBJ2-7; D might be TRBD1 (6 bases). Deletions cut 6 bases from V and 6 bases from J, with 15 bases between. The germline V gene encodes CDR1 LNHDA and CDR2 SQIVND (reference sequence). This CDR3 comprises 13 residues.

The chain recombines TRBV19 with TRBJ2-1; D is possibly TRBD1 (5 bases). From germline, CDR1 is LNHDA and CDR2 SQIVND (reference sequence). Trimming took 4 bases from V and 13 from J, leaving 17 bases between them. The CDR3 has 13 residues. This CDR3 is CASSSPGGALQFF. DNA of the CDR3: TGTGCCAGTAGTAGCCCGGGTGGGGCCCTCCAGTTCTTC.

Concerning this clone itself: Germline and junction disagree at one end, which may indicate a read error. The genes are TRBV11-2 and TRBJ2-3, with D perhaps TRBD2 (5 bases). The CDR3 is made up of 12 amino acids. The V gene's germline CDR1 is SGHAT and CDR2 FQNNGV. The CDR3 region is CASSSLAGRLGW. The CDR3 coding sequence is TGTGCCAGCAGCTCCCTGGCGGGCCGTCTGGGGTGG.